Reported below is one TCR beta chain. There is no known antigen for this receptor. No base-level quality is on record; no much larger clone is a single base apart. This specimen comes from a study of T cell responses to AZD1222 COVID-19 vaccine (dated by TCRdb to the early 2020s). With respect to the entire study: TCR sequencing was performed for more than 230 trial participants, of whom about 200 were given two doses of AZD1222 and some 26 were given two doses of MenACWY control vaccine. Enrollment into the trials was organized by age into subgroups of 18-55, 56-69 and 70-plus years, and those subgroups contained approximately 160, 26 and 62 TCR-sequenced participants, respectively. General conclusions and limits of the study: Because no day 14 peak-response samples were available, repertoires were characterized only after the peak T cell response. Participants were mostly white British and included more females than males, and it was suggested by the authors that clonal diversity may have been underestimated. Vaccine-associated CD4 TCRs spanned the whole spike protein, with dominant responses in regions 160-218 and 743-854. Reportedly, almost half of the unique spike-specific TCRs recognized epitopes lying outside the regions that are mutated in the B.1.351 and B.1.1.7 variants. Conclusions about previously exposed vaccinees were limited because only six AZD1222 recipients were SARS-CoV-2 seropositive at baseline. Spike-specific TCR breadth and depth rose significantly after two AZD1222 doses compared with day 0 and with MenACWY recipients. In the small 56-69-year group, the increase in depth fell short of significance, most likely because of low power.

The CDR3 regions of human TCRbeta chains were analyzed by immunosequencing. In the source study's methods: Repertoire TCRs were matched against a reference library of SARS-CoV-2-specific TCRs generated with the MIRA antigen-specificity platform. Breadth was defined as the fraction of unique TCRs that were SARS-CoV-2-associated. Depth was defined as the fraction of total T cells that were SARS-CoV-2-associated. Using the MIRA data, each spike-specific TCR was assigned both to the spike region to which the TCR was reactive and to a CD4 or CD8 class. Log10-transformed breadth and depth values were compared by one-way ANOVA with Sidak's multiple comparisons tests. This immuneACCESS table, as held by TCRdb, lists in-frame sequences with V and J called but not all clones. Of the missing ones, under half trace to an unresolved V gene in checked studies; the others have no known cause. The DNA was the basis for D and trimming; V, J and clone size are from that table. This sample gives over 120,000 clones in total; about 86% of them show up just once. The ten largest clones capture about 4.8% of the sample.

The germline V gene supplies CDR1 SNHLY and CDR2 FYNNEI. At the junction V is shortened by 2 bases and J by 0 bases, with 17 bases in between. The CDR3 holds 19 amino acids from the cysteine to the phenylalanine. Just CDR3 DNA is preserved here, 57 bases in frame from base 1. The time point label, as the study defines it: about 28 days (+/-7) after the second vaccine dose. AZD1222 recipients given second doses at about 4 weeks or at about 12 weeks were pooled, since spike-specific TCR depth and breadth were not found to differ between the two schedules. Vaccinee samples came from UK trials COV001 and COV002, including a single-blind randomized controlled phase 2/3 trial of AZD1222 (ChAdOx1 nCoV-19) in healthy adults. For TCRbeta chain sequencing, PBMC samples from trial participants were taken at day 0 and at day 28 after the second dose.

The receptor comes from an adult who received the AZD1222 COVID-19 vaccine. Source: peripheral blood, taken 28 days after the second AZD1222 dose. The receptor chain draws on TRBV2 and TRBJ2-6, and perhaps TRBD1 as D gene, on 5 matching bases. CDR3 sequence: CASSEREAGSSSGANVLTF. In nucleotides, the sequence is TGTGCCAGCAGTGAACGAGAGGCAGGGTCGAGCTCTGGGGCCAACGTCCTGACTTTC.